This T cell receptor (beta chain) was captured by sequencing in a study of cytomegalovirus exposure and HLA in healthy donors. The V gene's germline CDR1 is LGHNA and CDR2 YNFKEQ. The CDR3 runs to 14 residues. Use of 60 Vbeta and 13 Jbeta primers characterized the PCR. TCRdb's table, derived via immunoSEQ multiplex PCR, lists solely in-frame clones and lacks some. The sample contains under 150,000 clones, about 80% of which appear only once. Notes on this clone: Relative to the germline gene, one junction end is altered; a read error may explain this.

The sequencing input was PBMCs. The J gene is TRBJ1-3, the V gene TRBV4-2; D is perhaps TRBD1 (6 bases). The receptor comes from a man in his forties in good health and CMV-seropositive. The CDR3 spells CASSDGTNFPFFSF. In nucleotides, the CDR3 is TGTGCCAGCAGCGATGGGACAAATTTCCCCTTCTTCTCTTTT.